This is a list of T cell receptor beta chains from one sample in a study of cytomegalovirus exposure and HLA in healthy donors. This table comes from immunoSEQ multiplex PCR, and its TCRdb copy is limited to in-frame clones, with some not included. The specimen's table records 150,000 to 200,000 clones. Sequencing input: PBMCs. These receptors all stem from a man aged 25-45 years in good health and CMV-seronegative. CDR3s include the opening cysteine and the closing phenylalanine or tryptophan. Each record gives: V gene, J gene, D gene, CDR3 protein. The D gene is left open where the match is weak.

>TRBV6-4|TRBJ2-7|-
CASNRSASSYEQYF
>TRBV18|TRBJ2-1|-
CASSPVSGADEQFF
>TRBV29-1|TRBJ1-1|-
CSVRAGDAEAFF
>TRBV11-2|TRBJ2-1|-
CASSLGVDEQFF
>TRBV4-2|TRBJ1-2|-
CASSQSRGGEYGYTF
>TRBV15|TRBJ1-2|-
CATSSPEAVYGYTF
>TRBV18|TRBJ2-7|-
CASSRTPYEQYF
>TRBV5-1|TRBJ2-2|TRBD2
CASSLDLLAGTGELFF
>TRBV27|TRBJ1-2|-
CASSPREPYGYTF
>TRBV7-2|TRBJ1-2|-
CASSADRRNGYTF
>TRBV10-3|TRBJ1-1|-
CAISGGGNTEAFF